This TCR beta chain is drawn from a study of circulating and synovial CD4+ cells in juvenile arthritis (dated by TCRdb to 2013 to 2016). Regarding the complete study: Within each patient, the TCRbeta CDR3 repertoires of synovial CD4 T cells, bulk blood CD4 T cells and circulating HLA-DR+ CD4 T cells were compared. Repertoire sequencing was performed with the aim of confirming enrichment of synovial clonotypes in a circulating synovial-like CD4 T cell subset.

Turning to this clone: The target of this receptor is not known. No much larger clone exists at a distance of one base, and base qualities are not known.

Donors of the sequenced samples were patients with active juvenile idiopathic arthritis. Right after thawing, the cells went straight into sorting, and Live/Dead Fixable Near-IR Stain was used to exclude dead cells. The germline V gene sets CDR1 to MRHNA and CDR2 to SNTAGT. The CDR3, from cysteine to phenylalanine, totals 13 residues. The CDR3 DNA has 39 bases and is translated from base 1. The V end gives up 6 bases and the J end 5 bases, leaving 6 bases in the junction not matched to a gene. Study-wide findings and limitations: No difference between circulating pathogenic-like lymphocytes and bulk blood T cells was detected by traditional Vbeta family usage analysis. Compared with bulk blood CD4 repertoires, both the synovial and the circulating pathogenic-like lymphocyte repertoires were less diverse, and some CPL samples were as oligoclonal as synovium. Because overlap with synovium rose as sequencing depth increased, the measured fractions of shared clonotypes likely underestimated the overlap of the full repertoire. Circulating pathogenic-like lymphocytes clustered with synovial T cells and shared a substantially higher fraction of CDR3 sequences with synovium than bulk blood. Because T cell genome counts in CPL samples and bulk blood CD4 samples differed by at least an order of magnitude, sample-size effects were addressed.

Library preparation employed the immunoSEQ multiplex PCR assay. An external provider carried out the TCRbeta CDR3 sequencing as a commercial service. As for the original processing: The analyses used productive nucleotide sequences together with amino acid sequences obtained by in silico translation. Diversity was quantified by Renyi entropy over a range of alpha values, with sample size equalised by taking the median of 200 repeated subsamples. For clustering, the distance between each pair of repertoires was computed as one minus the Chao-modified Jaccard index, which corrected for under-sampling. Frequency-weighted overlap with synovial clonotypes was computed over 200 sample sizes, 200 draws without replacement each, and reported at the smaller sample's size. As stored in TCRdb, this immuneACCESS dataset retains in-frame rearrangements with V and J assigned. A fraction of the clones does not appear; measured against another copy, unresolved V genes explain less than half of the discrepancy, and the remainder lacks a known reason. The V and J calls and clone size were taken over from that table, and D and trimming were inferred from the DNA. The sample has about 34,000 clones on record, roughly 95% of them singletons. Less than 0.2% of the sample rests with the top ten.

The clonotype was recovered from a human donor with juvenile idiopathic arthritis. The sequenced material came from CD4+ T cells from blood. The rearranged segments are TRBV6-4 and TRBJ1-2, with TRBD1 identical over 7 junction bases. The CDR3 protein is CASRTGQPYGYTF. The sequence in DNA is TGTGCCAGCAGGACGGGACAGCCTTATGGCTACACCTTC.